A single sample gave rise to the 21 T cell receptor beta chains below, sequenced in a study of T-cell reconstitution after alpha-beta-depleted transplantation in children. Preparation of the TCRbeta library was carried out with unique molecular identifiers. TCRdb passed the PCR reads through MiXCR, listing each CDR3 protein once. Of roughly 500,000 distinct CDR3 sequences listed, 9.5% to 15% are singletons. The sample in question was PBMCs from the stem cell graft donor, obtained from the stem cell graft. These receptors all come from a human donor who donated a stem cell graft to a child with combined immunodeficiency.

This clonotype was found a few times. This sequence joins TRBV30 and TRBJ2-7; D remains unclear. The V gene lost 1 base and the J gene lost 0 bases, with 1 base spanning the gap. Per the germline V gene, CDR1 is GTSNPN and CDR2 is SVGIG (reference sequence). The CDR3 totals 11 residues. The CDR3 region has the DNA TGTGCCTGGAGTGCCTCCTACGAGCAGTACTTC. Its translation is CAWSASYEQYF.

The chain has TRBV11-2 and TRBJ2-7; D gene unclear. Between the trimmed V and J ends, which lost 2 bases and 2 bases, there was a span of 10 bases. The CDR3 totals 14 residues. Germline CDR1 and CDR2: SGHAT and FQNNGV. CDR3: CASSLNVGTYEQYF. CDR3 coding DNA: TGTGCCAGCAGCTTAAACGTCGGTACCTACGAGCAGTACTTC. The entire variable domain, with the rest obtained from reference TRBV11-2 and TRBJ2-7, is as follows: EAGVAQSPRYKIIEKRQSVAFWCNPISGHATLYWYQQILGQGPKLLIQFQNNGVVDDSQLPKDRFSAERLKGVDSTLKIQPAKLEDSAVYLCASSLNVGTYEQYFGPGTRLTVT.

The chain couples TRBV6-6 to TRBJ2-2, with D maybe TRBD2 (6 bases). Germline CDR1 reads MNHNY; CDR2 reads SVGAGI (reference sequence). The CDR3 is 12 residues long. V lost 9 bases and J 5 bases, leaving 10 bases between the germline ends. The chain's CDR3 is CAREGGTGELFF. Here the CDR3 DNA reads TGTGCCAGGGAGGGCGGGACCGGGGAGCTGTTTTTT.

At least ten counts were recorded for this clonotype. This chain links TRBV6-5 with TRBJ1-3; D not resolved. The CDR3 consists of 14 residues. Trimming left V 4 bases short and J 1 base short, with 8 bases between. CDR1 and CDR2 from the germline V gene are MNHEY and SVGAGI. This CDR3 reads CASSFDYSGNTIYF. The CDR3, as DNA: TGTGCCAGCAGTTTCGACTATTCTGGAAACACCATATATTTT.

The V gene is TRBV12-3 or TRBV12-4, the J gene TRBJ1-4, with a weak D call TRBD1 (6 bases). Trimming cost V 5 bases and J 15 bases, with 13 bases left between them. This CDR3 has 11 residues. Here the CDR3 DNA reads TGTGCCAGCAGTGCTGGGGGGCCGATGTTTTTT. This gives the protein CASSAGGPMFF.

This clonotype occurred once. One junction end disagrees with the germline gene, perhaps due to a read error. This sequence joins TRBV6-4 and TRBJ2-1; 9 nucleotides match TRBD2. This CDR3 comprises 17 residues. Germline CDR1 and CDR2: MRHNA and SNTAGT. The chain's CDR3 is CANSDSGNSGRDNEQFF. The CDR3 nucleotides are TGTGCCAACAGTGACTCCGGGAATAGCGGGAGAGACAATGAGCAGTTCTTC.

This clonotype was picked up a small number of times. This sequence joins TRBV12-5 and TRBJ2-1, with D unresolved. Germline CDR1 is LGHNT and CDR2 is FRNRAP. The CDR3 spans 13 residues. The V gene lost 1 base and the J gene lost 3 bases, with 4 bases spanning the gap. DNA of the CDR3: TGTGCTAGTGGTTTGGGACTCTACAATGAGCAGTTCTTC. Translating gives CASGLGLYNEQFF.

In its sample, this clonotype was seen a few times. The rearrangement joins TRBV4-2 to TRBJ2-6; D unresolved. Germline CDR1 reads LGHNA; CDR2 reads YNFKEQ. The CDR3 spans 16 residues. V was shortened by 3 bases and J by 2 bases, with 11 bases between the two germline ends. CDR3 nucleotide sequence: TGTGCCAGCAGCCAGGCTGGAGCTGCTGGGGCCAACGTCCTGACTTTC. It yields the protein CASSQAGAAGANVLTF.

The sample holds a few counts of this clonotype. The chain has TRBV30 and TRBJ2-7, with D unclear. Germline V gives CDR1 GTSNPN, CDR2 SVGIG (reference sequence). V was shortened by 0 bases and J by 7 bases, with 16 bases between the two germline ends. This CDR3 spans 14 amino acids. CDR3 nucleotides: TGTGCCTGGAGTGTAGGAGCCGGAACGAGGGAGCAGTACTTC. It is translated as CAWSVGAGTREQYF.

This clonotype came up many times. The V call is TRBV20-1, the J call TRBJ2-1, with 8 bases lining up with TRBD2. The trim removed 3 bases at V and 5 bases at J, leaving 3 bases unmatched. Germline loops: CDR1 DFQATT, CDR2 SNEGSKA (reference sequence). CDR3 length: 13 residues. This CDR3 is CSASLAGHNEQFF. DNA for the CDR3: TGCAGTGCTAGTCTAGCGGGCCACAATGAGCAGTTCTTC.

This clonotype was observed at least ten times. The chain uses TRBV4-3 and TRBJ2-2; D could derive from TRBD1 or TRBD2 (5 bases each). The CDR3 consists of 14 residues. The V end was cut by 3 bases, the J end by 0 bases, with 5 bases between. Germline CDR1 is LGHNA and CDR2 is YSLEER. The CDR3 DNA sequence: TGCGCCAGCAGCCAGGGGGCGAACACCGGGGAGCTGTTTTTT. This codes for CASSQGANTGELFF.

This chain connects TRBV6-2 or TRBV6-3 to TRBJ2-1; D is uncertain. The CDR3 runs to 14 residues. In germline, CDR1 is MNHEY, CDR2 SVGEGT. V was clipped by 8 bases and J by 4 bases, with 15 bases between them. The CDR3 DNA follows: TGTGCCAGCCGCGGACGGCAATTGTACAATGAGCAGTTCTTC. This codes for CASRGRQLYNEQFF.

Here the CDR3 reads CASSKEPGLFSYNEQFF. CDR3 DNA: TGTGCCAGCAGTAAAGAACCGGGACTCTTCTCCTACAATGAGCAGTTCTTC. The chain has TRBV12-3 or TRBV12-4 and TRBJ2-1, with D maybe TRBD2 (6 bases). CDR3 length equals 17 residues. Trimming removed 5 bases at V and 0 bases at J, with 17 bases between.

There are many counts of this clonotype. The chain couples TRBV12-3 or TRBV12-4 to TRBJ1-5; D uncertain. Trimming cost V 3 bases and J 0 bases, with 3 bases left between them. The CDR3 consists of 13 residues. The CDR3 DNA is TGTGCCAGCAGTTTCCATAGCAATCAGCCCCAGCATTTT. This gives the protein CASSFHSNQPQHF.

The chain links TRBV6-2 or TRBV6-3 to TRBJ2-2; possible D gene TRBD2, 5 bases. CDR3 length: 14 residues. The germline V gene has CDR1 MNHEY and CDR2 SVGEGT. V lost 3 bases and J 5 bases, leaving 10 bases between the germline ends. The CDR3 DNA reads as TGTGCCAGCAGTTATCGAGCGGATACCGGGGAGCTGTTTTTT. Encoded protein: CASSYRADTGELFF.

Many counts were recorded for this clonotype. The chain joins TRBV10-3 to TRBJ2-2, with D uncertain. CDR3 length: 15 residues. Germline V lookup: CDR1 ENHRY, CDR2 SYGVKD. Trimming pared 8 bases from V and 1 base from J, leaving 14 bases between. CDR3 loop: CAIALTSENTGELFF. The DNA for the CDR3 is TGTGCCATCGCCTTGACGTCGGAGAACACCGGGGAGCTGTTTTTT.

The J gene is TRBJ2-6, the V gene TRBV23-1, with D unresolved. TRBV23-1 is given ORF status, its function remaining uncertain. The CDR3 totals 13 residues. V was shortened by 3 bases and J by 6 bases, with 6 bases between the two germline ends. The CDR3 DNA follows: TGCGCCAGCAGTCAGGGCGAGGCCAACGTCCTGACTTTC. It specifies CASSQGEANVLTF.

The rearrangement links TRBV4-1 to TRBJ2-2, with D possibly being TRBD1 (6 bases). Trimming shortened V by 1 base and J by 2 bases, and 11 bases separated the two germline ends. The germline CDR1 and CDR2 sequences are MGHRA and YSYEKL. CDR3 size: 16 residues. CDR3 sequence: CASSQAQGTNTGELFF. DNA of the CDR3: TGCGCCAGCAGCCAAGCCCAGGGGACCAACACCGGGGAGCTGTTTTTT.

In this sample, this clonotype turned up a few times. V gene TRBV19 combines with J gene TRBJ1-1; D ambiguous. CDR1 and CDR2 from the germline V gene are LNHDA and SQIVND (reference sequence). The V gene lost 7 bases and the J gene lost 0 bases, with 15 bases spanning the gap. CDR3 length: 15 residues. The CDR3 DNA reads as TGTGCCAGTAACCCTAGGACGGAGATGAACACTGAAGCTTTCTTT. Its translation: CASNPRTEMNTEAFF.

The chain couples TRBV7-9 to TRBJ1-5; TRBD1 is a possible D gene (6 bases). The length of the CDR3 is 14 residues. Germline CDR1 is SEHNR and CDR2 is FQNEAQ (reference sequence). Trimming took off 1 base at V and 9 bases at J, with 13 bases between the two ends. The CDR3 spells CASSLGGGHGPQHF. CDR3 coding DNA: TGTGCCAGCAGCTTAGGAGGGGGTCACGGGCCCCAGCATTTT. The full variable domain, rest sourced from reference TRBV7-9 and TRBJ1-5, is DTGVSQNPRHKITKRGQNVTFRCDPISEHNRLYWYRQTLGQGPEFLTYFQNEAQLEKSRLLSDRFSAERPKGSFSTLEIQRTEQGDSAMYLCASSLGGGHGPQHFGDGTRLSIL.

The chain employs TRBV27 and TRBJ2-7, with 12 bases aligning to TRBD1. CDR1 and CDR2 (germline): MNHEY, SMNVEV (reference sequence). The V gene end was trimmed by 8 bases and the J gene end by 6 bases; junction bases not matched to a gene: 14. CDR3 length: 16 amino acids. The CDR3 here is CASAPWGQGARGEQYF. The DNA of the CDR3 is TGTGCCAGCGCCCCGTGGGGACAGGGGGCACGTGGCGAGCAGTACTTC.